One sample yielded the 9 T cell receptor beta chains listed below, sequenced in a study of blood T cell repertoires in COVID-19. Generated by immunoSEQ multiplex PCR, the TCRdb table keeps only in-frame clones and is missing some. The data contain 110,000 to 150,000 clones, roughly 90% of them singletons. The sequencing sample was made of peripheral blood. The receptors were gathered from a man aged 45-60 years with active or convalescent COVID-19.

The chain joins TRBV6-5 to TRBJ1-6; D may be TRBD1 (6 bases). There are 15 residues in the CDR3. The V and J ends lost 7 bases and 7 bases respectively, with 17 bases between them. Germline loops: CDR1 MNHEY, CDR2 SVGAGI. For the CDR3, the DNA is TGTGCCAGCACGGGGACATCGGGAAGAAATTCACCCCTCCACTTT. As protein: CASTGTSGRNSPLHF.

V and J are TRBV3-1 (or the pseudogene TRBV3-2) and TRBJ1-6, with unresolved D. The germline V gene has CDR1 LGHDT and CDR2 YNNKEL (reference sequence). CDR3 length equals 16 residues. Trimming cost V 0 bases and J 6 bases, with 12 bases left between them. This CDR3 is CASSQDVVGGNSPLHF. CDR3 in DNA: TGTGCCAGCAGCCAAGATGTGGTTGGAGGTAATTCACCCCTCCACTTT.

The CDR3 bases are TGCGCCAGCAGCTTGGTACAGGGGGCAACCGGGGAGCTGTTTTTT. Translation: CASSLVQGATGELFF. The chain is built from TRBV5-1 and TRBJ2-2, with 9 bases fitting TRBD1. This CDR3 comprises 15 residues. V shed 0 bases, J shed 5 bases, and the junction held 2 bases outside the gene matches. The germline gives CDR1 SGHRS, CDR2 YFSETQ.

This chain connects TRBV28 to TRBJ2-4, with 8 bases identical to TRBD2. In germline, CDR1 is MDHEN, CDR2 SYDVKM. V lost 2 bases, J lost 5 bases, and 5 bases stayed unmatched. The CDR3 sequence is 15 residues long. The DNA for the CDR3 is TGTGCCAGCAGTTTAAGATTGGGACTAGAAAACATTCAGTACTTC. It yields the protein CASSLRLGLENIQYF. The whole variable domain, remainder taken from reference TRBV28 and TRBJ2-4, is DVKVTQSSRYLVKRTGEKVFLECVQDMDHENMFWYRQDPGLGLRLIYFSYDVKMKEKGDIPEGYSVSREKKERFSLILESASTNQTSMYLCASSLRLGLENIQYFGAGTRLSVL.

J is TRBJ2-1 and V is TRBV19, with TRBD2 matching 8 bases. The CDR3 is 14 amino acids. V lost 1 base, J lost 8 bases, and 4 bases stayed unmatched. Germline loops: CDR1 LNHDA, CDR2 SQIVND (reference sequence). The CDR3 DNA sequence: TGTGCCAGTAGTATAGGCGGACTAGCCCATGAGCAGTTCTTC. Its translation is CASSIGGLAHEQFF. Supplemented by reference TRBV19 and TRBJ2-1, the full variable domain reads DGGITQSPKYLFRKEGQNVTLSCEQNLNHDAMYWYRQDPGQGLRLIYYSQIVNDFQKGDIAEGYSVSREKKESFPLTVTSAQKNPTAFYLCASSIGGLAHEQFFGPGTRLTVL.

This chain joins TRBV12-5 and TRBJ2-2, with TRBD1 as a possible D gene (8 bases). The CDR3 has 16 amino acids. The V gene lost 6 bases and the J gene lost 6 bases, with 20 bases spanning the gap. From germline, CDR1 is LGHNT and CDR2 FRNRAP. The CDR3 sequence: CASGHGGTGGPGELFF. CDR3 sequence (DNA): TGTGCTAGTGGCCACGGGGGGACAGGTGGTCCCGGGGAGCTGTTTTTT.

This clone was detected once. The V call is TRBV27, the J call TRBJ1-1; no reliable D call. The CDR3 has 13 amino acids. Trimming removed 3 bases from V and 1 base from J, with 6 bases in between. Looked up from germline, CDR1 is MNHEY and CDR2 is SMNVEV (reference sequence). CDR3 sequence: CASSLAGNTEAFF. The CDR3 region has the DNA TGTGCCAGCAGTTTGGCGGGGAACACTGAAGCTTTCTTT.

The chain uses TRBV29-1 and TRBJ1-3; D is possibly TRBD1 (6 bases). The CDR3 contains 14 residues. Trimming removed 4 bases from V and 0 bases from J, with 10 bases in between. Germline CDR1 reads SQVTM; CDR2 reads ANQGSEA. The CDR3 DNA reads TGCAGCGTTGGGGGGGGCTTCTCTGGAAACACCATATATTTT. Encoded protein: CSVGGGFSGNTIYF.

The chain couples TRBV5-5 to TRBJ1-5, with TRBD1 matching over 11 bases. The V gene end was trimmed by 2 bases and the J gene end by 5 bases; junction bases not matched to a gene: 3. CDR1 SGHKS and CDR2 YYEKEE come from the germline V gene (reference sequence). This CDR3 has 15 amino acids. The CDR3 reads CASSFGQGAHQPQHF. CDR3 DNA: TGTGCCAGCAGCTTTGGACAGGGGGCTCATCAGCCCCAGCATTTT.